These T cell receptor beta chains were read from a single sample in a study of shared clonotypes between healthy human individuals. Assay: immunoSEQ multiplex PCR; the TCRdb copy retains only in-frame clones and omits some. The repertoire holds millions of clones, 90% to 95% seen once, with over 1.5% in the top ten. Sequenced: naive CD8+ T cells from PBMCs. The receptors here all came from a man younger than 35 in good health. Some clones in this sample may be carry-over from other donors' samples. CDR3s include the opening cysteine and the closing phenylalanine or tryptophan. The order of the fields is V gene, J gene, CDR3 protein.

>TRBV15|TRBJ1-5
CATTESRQINQPQHF
>TRBV9|TRBJ2-7
CASSPPHLYEQYF
>TRBV28|TRBJ2-5
CASSLTPPAGGRGETQYF
>TRBV6-1|TRBJ2-6
CASSEHGRGSGANVLTF
>TRBV19|TRBJ1-1
CASSRKAGTEAFF
>TRBV5-1|TRBJ2-7
CASSYRTAYEQYF
>TRBV9|TRBJ2-1
CASSLRLAGGSYNEQFF
>TRBV18|TRBJ2-1
CASSPTSGRSYNEQFF
>TRBV9|TRBJ2-7
CASSVAASAYEQYF
>TRBV7-3|TRBJ1-1
CASSLAGNTEAFF
>TRBV28|TRBJ1-5
CASSLSLTGEEGNQPQHF
>TRBV28|TRBJ2-7
CASSFYTYYEQYF
>TRBV7-9|TRBJ2-7
CASSTWTSGDTYEQYF
>TRBV27|TRBJ2-4
CASSFVEGENIQYF
>TRBV27|TRBJ2-1
CASSLVPEQFF
>TRBV5-1|TRBJ1-1
CASSLGYRGDLNTEAFF
>TRBV15|TRBJ1-2
CATSRRPLQGNWNYGYTF
>TRBV25-1|TRBJ2-1
CASSDREVLVEQFF
>TRBV27|TRBJ2-2
CASRRESGELFF
>TRBV2|TRBJ1-5
CASRGTGLGQPQHF
>TRBV7-9|TRBJ1-6
CASSERVSPLHF
>TRBV28|TRBJ2-7
CASNPIGAGTLEQYF
>TRBV4-2|TRBJ2-7
CASSQRLAGGPHEQYF
>TRBV27|TRBJ2-1
CASSAEGYNEQFF
>TRBV19|TRBJ1-5
CASSPETTWTRQPQHF
>TRBV9|TRBJ2-5
CASSSGHGLLAQYF
>TRBV19|TRBJ2-7
CASSIQIAGSSEQYF
>TRBV28|TRBJ1-1
CASRGIGNTEAFF
>TRBV28|TRBJ2-7
CASTHWGGRQYEQYF
>TRBV28|TRBJ2-7
CASSLSHTGLATYEQYF
>TRBV10-2|TRBJ2-4
CASSEAGTAKNIQYF
>TRBV11-2|TRBJ2-7
CASSLDLPSELSYEQYF
>TRBV7-9|TRBJ1-2
CASSSTVADTPNYGYTF
>TRBV4-1|TRBJ2-1
CASSPEPGVSNNEQFF
>TRBV5-6|TRBJ2-1
CASSLGGGSFVDEQFF
>TRBV29-1|TRBJ2-3
CSVLGGQRSTDTQYF
>TRBV29-1|TRBJ2-1
CSVLQGWGGNEQFF
>TRBV4-3|TRBJ2-5
CASSFGWTSQQSTQYF
>TRBV28|TRBJ2-3
CATLLHLGGITDTQYF
>TRBV29-1|TRBJ2-4
CSVWGVAKNIQYF
>TRBV2|TRBJ1-2
CASSERWDNYGYTF
>TRBV28|TRBJ2-7
CASSLNPGLADYEQYF
>TRBV30|TRBJ2-2
CAWALAGVHGELFF
>TRBV7-2|TRBJ1-1
CASSLGPSGYTEAFF
>TRBV15|TRBJ1-5
CATSLVSMDQPQHF
>TRBV19|TRBJ1-2
CASINLDYGYTF
>TRBV9|TRBJ2-1
CASIGAGGLQTFF
>TRBV7-9|TRBJ1-2
CASSLTPGEAYTF
>TRBV29-1|TRBJ2-1
CSVTANEQFF
>TRBV7-6|TRBJ1-1
CASSPGTENTEAFF
>TRBV4-2|TRBJ1-4
CASSLTLGQVNEKLFF
>TRBV25-1|TRBJ1-5
CASSEGARGGNQPQHF
>TRBV5-1|TRBJ2-1
CASSSLYSGGIVYNEQFF